What follows are 10 T cell receptor beta chains derived from one specimen sequenced in a study of T cell responses to AZD1222 COVID-19 vaccine listed by TCRdb under 2021. The sample's time point label, in plain terms: baseline before first vaccination. Explained via the paper, the treatment or condition label denotes: meningococcal conjugate vaccine given as trial control. Libraries were built with the immunoSEQ multiplex PCR assay. TCRdb mirrors the immuneACCESS table, restricted to in-frame sequences. Some clones are absent from its copies; in checked studies, under half trace to an unresolved V gene, and the reason for the others is unknown. The sample data list some 200,000 clones, and about 93% of these were observed just once. The leading ten clones occupy around 1% of the sample. Material: peripheral blood, obtained on day 0 of MenACWY control vaccination. The origin of the receptors is an adult in good health.

The chain couples TRBV2 to TRBJ1-2, with TRBD1 matching 8 bases. The germline gives CDR1 SNHLY, CDR2 FYNNEI. V was pared by 5 bases and J by 6 bases, with 5 bases of the junction left unmatched. The CDR3 consists of 13 residues. CDR3 sequence: CASSIQGVDGYTF. DNA of the CDR3: TGTGCCAGCAGTATACAGGGGGTAGATGGCTACACCTTC.

The chain combines TRBV28 with TRBJ1-2; 8 bases map to TRBD1. The germline CDR1 and CDR2 sequences are MDHEN and SYDVKM. The CDR3 runs to 15 residues. The ends lost 6 bases at V and 4 bases at J; junction bases unmatched: 10. DNA for the CDR3: TGTGCCAGCAGAGACCCCCGACAGGGGATCTATGGCTACACCTTC. It is translated as CASRDPRQGIYGYTF.

In this sample, this clone turned up once. The J gene is TRBJ1-5, the V gene TRBV11-3; the match to TRBD1 covers 11 bases. J was trimmed by 7 bases and V by 3 bases; bases with no gene match: 5. The CDR3 contains 15 residues. Germline values: CDR1 SGHNT, CDR2 YENEEA. The CDR3 sequence: CASSFRTGGVQPQHF. The CDR3 nucleotides read TGTGCCAGCAGCTTTAGGACAGGGGGCGTGCAGCCCCAGCATTTT.

The rearrangement joins TRBV5-1 to TRBJ2-1; 14 nucleotides align to TRBD2. This CDR3 has 17 amino acids. Germline V lookup: CDR1 SGHRS, CDR2 YFSETQ. With 2 bases clipped from V and 7 bases from J, the junction kept 8 bases outside the gene matches. The CDR3 DNA reads as TGCGCCAGCAGCTTTGCCCCGGGACTAGCGGGGGCGAATGAGCAGTTCTTC. It yields the protein CASSFAPGLAGANEQFF.

This clone has only one observation. J is TRBJ1-2 and V is TRBV4-1; a weak D match, TRBD1 (5 bases). The ends were cut back, 1 base at V and 5 bases at J, with 14 bases in the middle. Germline CDR1 and CDR2: MGHRA and YSYEKL. The CDR3 is made up of 15 amino acids. CDR3 loop: CASSQAIRDAYGYTF. CDR3 DNA sequence: TGCGCCAGCAGCCAAGCAATCCGGGACGCTTATGGCTACACCTTC.

The chain combines TRBV7-3 with TRBJ2-2; 7 nucleotides match TRBD2. The CDR3 has 15 amino acids. Trimming cost V 5 bases and J 3 bases; bases outside gene matches: 6. Germline V gene data show CDR1 as SGHTA and CDR2 as FQGTGA. CDR3 in amino acids: CASSGGGLDTGELFF. The CDR3 bases are TGTGCCAGCAGCGGCGGGGGTTTAGACACCGGGGAGCTGTTTTTT.

The chain has TRBV9 and TRBJ2-1, with 13 bases identical to TRBD2. Trimming cost V 4 bases and J 6 bases; bases outside gene matches: 7. From germline, CDR1 is SGDLS and CDR2 YYNGEE. The CDR3 extends over 16 amino acids. The CDR3 spells CASSLLTSGGLNEQFF. The CDR3 DNA sequence: TGTGCCAGCAGCTTACTGACTAGCGGGGGGCTCAATGAGCAGTTCTTC. The full variable domain, with the rest looked up from reference TRBV9 and TRBJ2-1, is DSGVTQTPKHLITATGQRVTLRCSPRSGDLSVYWYQQSLDQGLQFLIQYYNGEERAKGNILERFSAQQFPDLHSELNLSSLELGDSALYFCASSLLTSGGLNEQFFGPGTRLTVL.

V is TRBV6-5 and J is TRBJ1-6; D unresolved. This CDR3 is 14 amino acids long. V lost 7 bases to trimming and J lost 4 bases, with 11 bases between them. Per germline, CDR1 MNHEY and CDR2 SVGAGI. Written as DNA, the CDR3 is TGTGCCAGCATCTTCGCGCTGTATAATTCACCCCTCCACTTT. It specifies CASIFALYNSPLHF.

This clone has only a few counts. The chain couples TRBV5-1 to TRBJ2-1; 8 bases match TRBD2. V lost 4 bases, J lost 2 bases, and 5 bases stayed unmatched. The CDR3 sequence is 15 residues long. Germline V gene lookup returns CDR1 SGHRS and CDR2 YFSETQ. The DNA of the CDR3 is TGCGCCAGCAGCAGTAGCGGGGCCCCCTACAATGAGCAGTTCTTC. Translating it yields CASSSSGAPYNEQFF. The entire variable domain, with the rest obtained from reference TRBV5-1 and TRBJ2-1, is as follows: KAGVTQTPRYLIKTRGQQVTLSCSPISGHRSVSWYQQTPGQGLQFLFEYFSETQRNKGNFPGRFSGRQFSNSRSEMNVSTLELGDSALYLCASSSSGAPYNEQFFGPGTRLTVL.

Details on this clone: Other DNA sequences from this sample encode an identical CDR3 as well. V is TRBV10-3 and J is TRBJ2-3; 8 bases line up with TRBD2. V was pared by 9 bases and J by 5 bases, with 16 bases of the junction left unmatched. The germline V gene encodes CDR1 ENHRY and CDR2 SYGVKD. The CDR3 length is 16 residues. CDR3: CAIRGGAGAMGDTQYF. CDR3 sequence (DNA): TGTGCCATTAGGGGCGGAGCGGGGGCCATGGGAGATACGCAGTATTTT.